This T cell receptor (beta chain) was sequenced in a study of shared clonotypes between healthy human individuals. CD8 cells regarded as naive lacked CD45RO, were positively chosen for CCR7, and omitted terminally differentiated effector memory CD45RA+ cells. The study, taken as a whole, reports: Tissue TCR repertoires likely differ from these blood-only repertoires. Non-shared clonotypes had lower generation probabilities than clonotypes shared by all four sorted-subset donors.

The assay was immunoSEQ multiplex PCR, and TCRdb's table has in-frame clones only and misses some. This sample carries around 2,000,000 clones, about 93% of them seen once, and the ten largest clones take roughly 1.8%. With regard to this clone: Its specificity is not known. Additional DNA sequences in this sample encode the identical CDR3.

This clonotype was obtained from a man between 18 and 29 years old in good health. Some clones in this sample may be carry-over from other donors' samples. The material sequenced was naive CD8+ T cells from PBMCs.

The CDR3 protein is CASSLGINQPQHF. CDR3 sequence (DNA): TGCGCCAGCAGCTTGGGCATAAATCAGCCCCAGCATTTT. This chain uses TRBV5-1 with TRBJ1-5; the D is unclear. Per the germline V gene, CDR1 is SGHRS and CDR2 is YFSETQ. The V end lost 0 bases, the J end lost 4 bases, and 5 bases lay between the germline ends. The length of the CDR3 is 13 residues.